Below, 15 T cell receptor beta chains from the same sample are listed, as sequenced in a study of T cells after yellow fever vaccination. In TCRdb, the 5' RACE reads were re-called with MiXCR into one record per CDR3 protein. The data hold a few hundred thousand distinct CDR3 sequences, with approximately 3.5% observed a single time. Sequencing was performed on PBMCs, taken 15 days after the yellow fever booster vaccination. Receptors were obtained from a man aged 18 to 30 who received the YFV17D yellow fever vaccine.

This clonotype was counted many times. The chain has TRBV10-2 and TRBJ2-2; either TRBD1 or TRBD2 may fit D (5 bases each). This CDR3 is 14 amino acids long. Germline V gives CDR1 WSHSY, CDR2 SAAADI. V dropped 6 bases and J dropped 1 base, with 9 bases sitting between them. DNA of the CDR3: TGCGCCAGCAGAGGGGCGGGGAACACCGGGGAGCTGTTTTTT. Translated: CASRGAGNTGELFF.

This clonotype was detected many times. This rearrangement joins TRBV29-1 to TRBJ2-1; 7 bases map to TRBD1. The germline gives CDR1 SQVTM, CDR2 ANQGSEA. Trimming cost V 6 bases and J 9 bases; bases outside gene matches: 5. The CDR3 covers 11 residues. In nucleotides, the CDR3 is TGCAGCGTGGTAGGGGGCGGTGAGCAGTTCTTC. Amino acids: CSVVGGGEQFF.

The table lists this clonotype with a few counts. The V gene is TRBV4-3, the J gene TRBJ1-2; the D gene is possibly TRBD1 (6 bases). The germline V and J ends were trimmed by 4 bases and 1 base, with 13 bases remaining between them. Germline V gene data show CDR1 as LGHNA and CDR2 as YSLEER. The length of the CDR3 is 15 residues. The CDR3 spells CASSLTGNRNYGYTF. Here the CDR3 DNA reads TGCGCCAGCAGCCTTACAGGGAATCGTAACTATGGCTACACCTTC.

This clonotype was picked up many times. The CDR3 coding sequence is TGTGCCAGCAGCTTAACAGGGGCCACCTATGGCTACACCTTC. This codes for CASSLTGATYGYTF. This chain joins TRBV7-9 and TRBJ1-2; 7 bases map to TRBD1. This CDR3 has 14 amino acids. Unmatched junction bases numbered 4, after V lost 2 bases and J lost 4 bases. Germline lookup yields CDR1 SEHNR and CDR2 FQNEAQ (reference sequence).

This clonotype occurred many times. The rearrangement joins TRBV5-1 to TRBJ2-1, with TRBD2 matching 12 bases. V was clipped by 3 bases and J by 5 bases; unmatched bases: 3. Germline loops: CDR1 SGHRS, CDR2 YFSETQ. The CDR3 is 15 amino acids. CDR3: CASSSLAGGDNEQFF. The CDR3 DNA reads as TGCGCCAGCAGCTCCCTAGCGGGGGGGGACAATGAGCAGTTCTTC.

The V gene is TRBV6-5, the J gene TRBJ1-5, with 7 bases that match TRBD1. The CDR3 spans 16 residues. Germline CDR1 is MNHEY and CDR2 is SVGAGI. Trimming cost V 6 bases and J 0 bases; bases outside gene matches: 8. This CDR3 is CASRDRGPGSNQPQHF. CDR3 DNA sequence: TGTGCCAGCAGAGATAGGGGGCCGGGTAGCAATCAGCCCCAGCATTTT.

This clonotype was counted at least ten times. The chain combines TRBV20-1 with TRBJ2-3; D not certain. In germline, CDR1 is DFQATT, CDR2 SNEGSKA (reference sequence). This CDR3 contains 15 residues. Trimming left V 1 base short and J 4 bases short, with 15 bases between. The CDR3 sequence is CSARAQETWADTQYF. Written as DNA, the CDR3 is TGCAGTGCTAGAGCCCAGGAAACTTGGGCAGATACGCAGTATTTT.

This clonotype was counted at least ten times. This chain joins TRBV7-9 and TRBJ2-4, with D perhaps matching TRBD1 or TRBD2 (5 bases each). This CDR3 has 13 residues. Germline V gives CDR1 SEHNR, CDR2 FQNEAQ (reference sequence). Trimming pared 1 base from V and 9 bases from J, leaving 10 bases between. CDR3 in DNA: TGTGCCAGCAGCTTAGGATCGGGGCTCATTCAGTACTTC. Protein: CASSLGSGLIQYF.

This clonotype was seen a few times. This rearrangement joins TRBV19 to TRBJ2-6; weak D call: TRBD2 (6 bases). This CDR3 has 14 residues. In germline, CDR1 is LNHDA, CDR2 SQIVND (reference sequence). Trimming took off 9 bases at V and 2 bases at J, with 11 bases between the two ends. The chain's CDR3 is CASCSGTGANVLTF. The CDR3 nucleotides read TGTGCCAGCTGTAGCGGTACTGGGGCCAACGTCCTGACTTTC.

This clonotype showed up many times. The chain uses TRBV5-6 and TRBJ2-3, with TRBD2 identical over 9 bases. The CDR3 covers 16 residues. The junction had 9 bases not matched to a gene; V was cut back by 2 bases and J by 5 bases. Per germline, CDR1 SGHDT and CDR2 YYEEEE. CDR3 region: CASSFPLAGMGDTQYF. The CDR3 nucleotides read TGTGCCAGCAGCTTCCCACTAGCGGGCATGGGAGATACGCAGTATTTT. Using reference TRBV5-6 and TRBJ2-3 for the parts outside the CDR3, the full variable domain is DAGVTQSPTHLIKTRGQQVTLRCSPKSGHDTVSWYQQALGQGPQFIFQYYEEEERQRGNFPDRFSGHQFPNYSSELNVNALLLGDSALYLCASSFPLAGMGDTQYFGPGTRLTVL.

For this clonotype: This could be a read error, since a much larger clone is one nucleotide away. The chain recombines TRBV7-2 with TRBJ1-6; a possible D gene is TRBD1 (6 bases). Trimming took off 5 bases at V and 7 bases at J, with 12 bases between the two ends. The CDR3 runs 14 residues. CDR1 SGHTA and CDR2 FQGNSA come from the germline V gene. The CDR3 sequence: CTSSPAQGNSPLHF. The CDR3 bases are TGTACCAGCAGCCCTGCTCAGGGGAATTCACCCCTCCACTTT.

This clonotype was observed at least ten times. CDR3 nucleotide sequence: TGCAGTGCTCAAGACTTTCACGGACTAGCGGGGAGAGAGACCCAGTACTTC. Protein product: CSAQDFHGLAGRETQYF. The J gene is TRBJ2-5, the V gene TRBV20-1; 12 bases align to TRBD2. CDR1 is DFQATT, CDR2 SNEGSKA, per germline (reference sequence). The junction had 14 bases not matched to a gene; V was cut back by 5 bases and J by 4 bases. The CDR3 has 17 amino acids.

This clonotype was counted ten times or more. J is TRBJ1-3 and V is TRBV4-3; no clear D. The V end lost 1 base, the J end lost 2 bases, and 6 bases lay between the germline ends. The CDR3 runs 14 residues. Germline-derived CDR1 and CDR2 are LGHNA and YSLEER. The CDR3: CASSQVFPGNTIYF. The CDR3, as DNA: TGCGCCAGCAGCCAAGTCTTTCCTGGAAACACCATATATTTT.

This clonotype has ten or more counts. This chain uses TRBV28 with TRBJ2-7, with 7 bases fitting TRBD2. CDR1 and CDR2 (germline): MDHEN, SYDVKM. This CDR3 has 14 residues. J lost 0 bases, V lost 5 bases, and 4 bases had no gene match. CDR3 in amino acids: CASSGGGSSYEQYV. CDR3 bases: TGTGCCAGCAGTGGCGGGGGAAGCTCCTACGAGCAGTACGTC.

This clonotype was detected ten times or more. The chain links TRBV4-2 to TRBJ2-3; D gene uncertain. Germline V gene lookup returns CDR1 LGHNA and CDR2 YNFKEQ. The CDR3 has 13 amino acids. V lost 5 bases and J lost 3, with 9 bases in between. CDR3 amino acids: CASSIVSTDTQYF. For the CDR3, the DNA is TGTGCCAGCAGCATTGTCAGTACAGATACGCAGTATTTT.